The rows below give T cell receptor beta chains drawn from one sample of a study of regulatory T cells in long-lasting Graves disease. TCRdb re-called the multiplex PCR reads with MiXCR, one entry per CDR3 protein. The sample includes around 450,000 distinct CDR3 sequences, about 22% of them seen just once. The sample was peripheral blood mononuclear cells (PBMCs), taken when the disease was refractory, from a patient treated with antithyroid drugs. The receptors derive from a female donor with Graves disease. CDR3s include the opening cysteine and the closing phenylalanine or tryptophan. D genes are given only for firm matches. The listing skips clone size in some rows; elsewhere it reads once, few, many or a size class.

>TRBD1|TRBV28|many|TRBJ1-5
CASGQGSREPQHF
TGTGCAAGCGGACAGGGGTCCAGAGAGCCCCAGCATTTT
>TRBD1|TRBV10-3|.|TRBJ2-2
CAIRGTGGMGTGELFF
TGTGCCATCAGGGGCACAGGGGGCATGGGCACCGGGGAGCTGTTTTTT
>.|TRBV18|many|TRBJ1-4
CASSTGTAWFF
TGTGCCAGCTCAACCGGGACGGCCTGGTTTTTT
>.|TRBV13|.|TRBJ1-3
CASRLQGTGNTIYF
TGTGCCAGCCGTCTCCAGGGAACTGGAAACACCATATATTTT
>.|TRBV12-3/TRBV12-4|many|TRBJ1-1
CASSLSGPKGTEAFF
TGTGCCAGCAGTTTAAGTGGGCCCAAGGGCACTGAAGCTTTCTTT
>TRBD1|TRBV6-2/TRBV6-3|few|TRBJ2-7
CASSRRDSIYEQYF
TGTGCCAGCAGTCGCCGGGACAGTATTTACGAGCAGTACTTC
>TRBD1|TRBV20-1|.|TRBJ1-1
CSAGPGQVMNTEAFF
TGCAGTGCTGGGCCGGGACAGGTGATGAACACTGAAGCTTTCTTT
>TRBD2|TRBV20-1|.|TRBJ2-2
CSARDLLAGVTGELFF
TGCAGTGCTAGGGACCTACTAGCGGGGGTGACCGGGGAGCTGTTTTTT
>.|TRBV15|.|TRBJ2-1
CATSYDRNNEQFF
TGTGCCACCAGCTACGACAGAAACAATGAGCAGTTCTTC
>TRBD1|TRBV3-1|few|TRBJ1-2
CASSHSDRANYGYTF
TGTGCCAGCAGCCACTCGGACAGGGCCAACTATGGCTACACCTTC
>.|TRBV28|.|TRBJ1-5
CASNVEAGYSNQPQHF
TGTGCCAGCAATGTTGAGGCAGGATATAGCAATCAGCCCCAGCATTTT
>.|TRBV28|many|TRBJ1-4
CASSFWRGSNEKLFF
TGTGCCAGCAGTTTCTGGAGGGGATCTAATGAAAAACTGTTTTTT
>.|TRBV7-2|few|TRBJ1-2
CASSPRGLGRGYTF
TGTGCCAGCAGCCCTAGAGGGCTGGGGCGAGGCTACACCTTC
>TRBD1|TRBV28|many|TRBJ2-6
CASSPLGQATITGANVLTF
TGTGCCAGCAGTCCCTTGGGACAGGCGACTATTACTGGGGCCAACGTCCTGACTTTC
>TRBD1|TRBV7-9|.|TRBJ1-3
CASSTYRGQGGNTIYF
TGTGCCAGCAGCACCTACAGGGGGCAGGGTGGAAACACCATATATTTT
>.|TRBV28|many|TRBJ1-2
CASSLTRYYGYTF
TGTGCCAGCAGTTTAACCAGGTACTATGGCTACACCTTC
>.|TRBV30|few|TRBJ1-1
CAWSPLSGQKNTEAFF
TGTGCCTGGAGTCCCCTTTCGGGGCAGAAGAACACTGAAGCTTTCTTT
>.|TRBV12-3/TRBV12-4|.|TRBJ2-5
CASRGRETQYF
TGTGCCAGCCGGGGTAGAGAGACCCAGTACTTC
>.|TRBV29-1|.|TRBJ1-2
CSASTDDRRGYTF
TGCAGCGCTTCTACGGACGACCGTAGAGGCTACACCTTC
>.|TRBV5-4|few|TRBJ1-4
CASSPGQTTNEKLFF
TGTGCCAGCAGCCCGGGACAAACAACTAATGAAAAACTGTTTTTT
>.|TRBV28|.|TRBJ2-6
CASSSSNLAGANVLTF
TGTGCCAGCAGTTCCTCCAATCTGGCTGGGGCCAACGTCCTGACTTTC
>.|TRBV29-1|many|TRBJ1-1
CSVDNVGRGSKEAFF
TGCAGCGTGGATAACGTGGGCAGGGGAAGTAAGGAAGCTTTCTTT
>TRBD1|TRBV12-3/TRBV12-4|.|TRBJ2-7
CASRPTGSTYEQYF
TGTGCCAGCAGGCCGACAGGGTCGACCTACGAGCAGTACTTC
>.|TRBV28|many|TRBJ1-5
CASSLFSGWGQPQHF
TGTGCCAGCAGTTTATTCTCGGGTTGGGGGCAGCCCCAGCATTTT
>.|TRBV30|.|TRBJ2-5
CAWSVPILAQYF
.
>.|TRBV20-1|.|TRBJ2-3
CSAPRRGQPSTDTQYF
TGCAGTGCTCCACGGAGAGGGCAGCCCAGCACAGATACGCAGTATTTT
>TRBD1|TRBV2|.|TRBJ2-1
CASSEWDSSSYNEQFF
TGTGCCAGCAGTGAATGGGACAGTAGCTCCTACAATGAACAGTTCTTC
>.|TRBV28|many|TRBJ1-2
CASSLSRYGYTF
TGTGCCAGCAGTCTAAGTCGGTATGGCTACACCTTC
>.|TRBV5-6|.|TRBJ1-2
CASGLWGYGYTF
TGTGCCAGCGGCTTATGGGGGTATGGCTACACCTTC
>.|TRBV4-1|.|TRBJ2-4
CASSQEGRANIQYF
TGCGCCAGCAGCCAAGAAGGCAGGGCCAACATTCAGTACTTC
>TRBD1|TRBV12-3/TRBV12-4|many|TRBJ1-4
CASRPGWDRGATNEKLFF
TGTGCCAGCAGACCTGGGTGGGACAGGGGTGCAACTAATGAAAAACTGTTTTTT
>.|TRBV7-9|.|TRBJ1-4
CASSFGRRTNEKLFF
TGTGCCAGCAGCTTTGGGAGGCGAACTAATGAAAAACTGTTTTTT
>.|TRBV12-3/TRBV12-4|few|TRBJ2-2
CASSFVGGQTGELFF
TGTGCCAGCAGTTTTGTGGGGGGGCAAACCGGGGAGCTGTTTTTT
>.|TRBV20-1|many|TRBJ1-2
CSASGRNLYGYTF
TGCAGTGCTAGTGGGAGGAACCTCTATGGCTACACCTTC
>.|TRBV4-3|.|TRBJ2-7
CASSQELGSQGSSYEQYF
TGCGCCAGCAGCCAAGAATTGGGAAGCCAGGGGAGCTCCTACGAGCAGTACTTC
>TRBD2|TRBV6-2/TRBV6-3|few|TRBJ2-5
CASSYLQRDLYQETQYF
TGTGCCAGCAGTTATCTCCAGCGGGACCTCTACCAAGAGACCCAGTACTTC
>.|TRBV20-1|many|TRBJ2-2
CSASSPDREDGELFF
TGCAGTGCTAGCTCACCAGACAGGGAGGACGGGGAGCTGTTTTTT
>TRBD1|TRBV6-5|few|TRBJ1-2
CASSLVGTGIGYTF
TGTGCCAGCAGTTTGGTAGGGACAGGGATCGGCTACACCTTC
>TRBD1|TRBV7-3|.|TRBJ2-3
CASSLSAFSGGGTDTQYF
TGTGCCAGCAGCTTATCGGCCTTCTCAGGGGGCGGCACAGATACGCAGTATTTT
>.|TRBV28|many|TRBJ2-7
CASSIGGLYSYEQYF
TGTGCCAGCAGCATCGGGGGACTCTACTCCTACGAGCAGTACTTC
>.|TRBV28|many|TRBJ1-1
CASSLLGVTLEAFF
TGTGCCAGCAGTTTATTAGGGGTTACCCTTGAAGCTTTCTTT
>.|TRBV20-1|few|TRBJ1-5
CSATLGVQPQHF
TGCAGTGCTACCTTGGGCGTTCAGCCCCAGCATTTT
>TRBD1|TRBV6-6|many|TRBJ1-2
CASSYSIQGAYGYTF
TGTGCCAGCAGTTACTCGATCCAGGGGGCCTATGGCTACACCTTC
>TRBD2|TRBV5-4|few|TRBJ2-7
CASSRSGDYEQYF
TGTGCCAGCAGCCGCAGCGGGGATTACGAGCAGTACTTC
>.|TRBV6-2/TRBV6-3|many|TRBJ1-2
CASSSLGRLYYGYTF
TGTGCCAGCAGTTCTCTCGGACGGCTCTACTATGGCTACACCTTC
>.|TRBV7-9|.|TRBJ1-4
CASSRWGANEKLFF
TGTGCCAGCAGCCGATGGGGGGCAAATGAAAAACTGTTTTTT
>.|TRBV28|many|TRBJ1-1
CASRLGVMNTEAFF
TGTGCCAGCAGACTAGGGGTGATGAACACTGAAGCTTTCTTT
>.|TRBV5-1|.|TRBJ2-3
CASRRNSDTQYF
TGCGCCAGCAGAAGGAACTCAGATACGCAGTATTTT